This T cell receptor beta chain was retrieved from a study of blood T cell repertoires in COVID-19. In the study overall: Collection of acute and convalescent COVID-19 samples took place in the United States, Italy and Spain. T cells, B-cell-depleted T cells, or PBMCs provided the cDNA or gDNA that served as material.

In the original analysis: By means of reference gene primer amplification, nucleated cell counts were estimated. Data came from immunoSEQ multiplex PCR; TCRdb stores just in-frame clones and leaves some out. That table supplies the V and J calls and clone size; D and trimming were determined from the DNA. This table has roughly 70,000 clones, more than 80% appearing once. Trimming stripped 3 bases from V and 7 bases from J, with 11 bases between. CDR3 length: 14 residues. Germline V gene sequence: CDR1 KGHDR, CDR2 SFDVKD. This sequence joins TRBV24-1 and TRBJ2-2, with D perhaps TRBD1 (6 bases). Sequenced material: peripheral blood. The source is an elderly woman with active or convalescent COVID-19. The CDR3 loop is CATSDRDTNGELFF. CDR3 DNA: TGTGCCACCAGTGATCGGGACACCAACGGGGAGCTGTTTTTT.